These 11 T cell receptor beta chains originate from one sample sequenced in a study of T cell repertoires in cytomegalovirus infection. Their specific antigens are unknown. TCRdb redid the calling of the reads with MiXCR, one entry per CDR3 protein. The data contain some 320,000 distinct CDR3 sequences, roughly 29% of them seen just once; the ten biggest clones take up 15% to 25%. The material sequenced was cultured PBMCs, taken from culture after CMV antigen stimulation. These receptors all come from a human donor in good health (CMV status not recorded). Some clones in this sample may be carry-over from other donors' samples.

The rearrangement links TRBV29-1 to TRBJ1-5; the D is unclear. Germline V CDR1 and CDR2: SQVTM, ANQGSEA. V lost 4 bases and J 7 bases, leaving 17 bases between the germline ends. This CDR3 contains 14 residues. CDR3 DNA: TGCAGCGTTGTGGCCGGGATCTCGGGGCAGCCCCAGCATTTT. Amino acid sequence: CSVVAGISGQPQHF.

This chain's CDR3 is CASSENINTEAFF. CDR3 coding DNA: TGTGCCAGCAGTGAAAACATCAACACTGAAGCTTTCTTT. The chain joins TRBV2 to TRBJ1-1; D uncertain. This CDR3 contains 13 residues. The germline CDR1 and CDR2 sequences are SNHLY and FYNNEI. Trimming removed 2 bases from V and 2 bases from J, with 6 bases in between.

This clonotype was counted many times. The chain couples TRBV7-2 to TRBJ1-2; D remains unclear. Germline CDR1 is SGHTA and CDR2 is FQGNSA. The CDR3 extends over 13 amino acids. V lost 5 bases, J lost 4 bases, and 11 bases lay in between. The CDR3 sequence is CASSRVETYGYTF. Here the CDR3 DNA reads TGTGCCAGCAGCCGAGTGGAGACCTATGGCTACACCTTC.

The chain has TRBV4-1 and TRBJ2-2, with D perhaps TRBD2 (6 bases). CDR3 length: 18 residues. Germline loops: CDR1 MGHRA, CDR2 YSYEKL. Between the trimmed V and J ends, which lost 4 bases and 0 bases, there was a span of 18 bases. The CDR3 nucleotides are TGCGCCAGCAGCCCCCGCGCGGTTAGCGGTTCGAACACCGGGGAGCTGTTTTTT. Its protein is CASSPRAVSGSNTGELFF.

Concerning this clonotype itself: A much larger clone differs by one base, so this may be a read error. V gene TRBV7-2 combines with J gene TRBJ1-3, with TRBD1 matching 7 bases. Germline CDR1 SGHTA, CDR2 FQGNSA. The CDR3 extends over 15 amino acids. Here the CDR3 DNA reads TGTGCCAGCAGCCCCGGGACAGCCTCTGGAAACGCCATATATTTT. This gives the protein CASSPGTASGNAIYF.

This clonotype appeared a few times. This chain connects TRBV4-1 to TRBJ2-3, with D perhaps given as TRBD1 or TRBD2 (6 bases each). Looked up from germline, CDR1 is MGHRA and CDR2 is YSYEKL. The V end was cut by 2 bases, the J end by 7 bases, with 16 bases between. The CDR3 runs 15 residues. The CDR3 coding sequence is TGCGCCAGCAGCCAACCACTTCGGGGGCTTAATACGCAGTATTTT. It specifies CASSQPLRGLNTQYF.

This clonotype was seen a handful of times. V gene TRBV7-6 combines with J gene TRBJ2-1; perhaps TRBD1 as D (6 bases). Trimming removed 2 bases from V and 7 bases from J, with 15 bases in between. This CDR3 is built from 15 residues. Germline CDR1 SGHVS, CDR2 FNYEAQ. The CDR3 DNA reads as TGTGCCAGCAGCTTACCCGGGACAATGTTTAATGAGCAGTTCTTC. Translation: CASSLPGTMFNEQFF.

Many counts were recorded for this clonotype. The V gene is TRBV7-2, the J gene TRBJ2-1, with D unresolved. CDR1 is SGHTA, CDR2 FQGNSA, per germline. The V end lost 2 bases, the J end lost 5 bases, and 7 bases lay between the germline ends. CDR3 length: 13 residues. CDR3: CASSLSSNNEQFF. For the CDR3, the DNA is TGTGCCAGCAGCTTATCGTCGAACAATGAGCAGTTCTTC.

This clonotype turned up a few times. The chain recombines TRBV19 with TRBJ2-5, with D uncertain. Germline V gene sequence: CDR1 LNHDA, CDR2 SQIVND (reference sequence). This CDR3 is 11 amino acids long. Trimming pared 9 bases from V and 5 bases from J, leaving 10 bases between. The CDR3 DNA is TGTGCCAGCGGTGTGTGGGAGACCCAGTACTTC. It is translated as CASGVWETQYF.

In its sample, this clonotype was seen a few times. The CDR3 here is CASRLRHEGTHAEAFF. CDR3 DNA sequence: TGTGCCAGTAGGTTGAGACACGAGGGGACACACGCTGAAGCTTTCTTT. This sequence joins TRBV19 and TRBJ1-1; D is possibly TRBD1 (6 bases). Trimming removed 6 bases from V and 6 bases from J, with 23 bases in between. CDR3 size: 16 residues. Germline loops: CDR1 LNHDA, CDR2 SQIVND (reference sequence).

The chain employs TRBV2 and TRBJ2-7; TRBD1 aligns across 7 bases. Per the germline V gene, CDR1 is SNHLY and CDR2 is FYNNEI. The CDR3 contains 13 residues. Germline trimming cut 7 bases from V and 2 bases from J; bases unmatched to any gene: 5. Here the CDR3 DNA reads TGTGCCAGCATTTTAGGGGGCCCCTACGAGCAGTACTTC. It specifies CASILGGPYEQYF.